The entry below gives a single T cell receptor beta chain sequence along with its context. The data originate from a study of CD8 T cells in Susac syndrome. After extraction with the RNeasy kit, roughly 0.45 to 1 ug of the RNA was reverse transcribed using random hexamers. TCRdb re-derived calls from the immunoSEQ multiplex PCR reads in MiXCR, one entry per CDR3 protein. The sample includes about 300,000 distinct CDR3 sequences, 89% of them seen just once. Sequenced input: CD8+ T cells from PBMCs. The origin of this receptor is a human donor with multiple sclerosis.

The CDR3 DNA sequence: TGTGCCAGCAGCCTAGGACTAACTAGCACAGATACGCAGTATTTT. It encodes CASSLGLTSTDTQYF. The chain uses TRBV7-2 and TRBJ2-3, with D tentatively TRBD2 (6 bases). The CDR3 loop spans 15 amino acids. V was pared by 5 bases and J by 0 bases, with 12 bases between. Germline loops: CDR1 SGHTA, CDR2 FQGNSA.